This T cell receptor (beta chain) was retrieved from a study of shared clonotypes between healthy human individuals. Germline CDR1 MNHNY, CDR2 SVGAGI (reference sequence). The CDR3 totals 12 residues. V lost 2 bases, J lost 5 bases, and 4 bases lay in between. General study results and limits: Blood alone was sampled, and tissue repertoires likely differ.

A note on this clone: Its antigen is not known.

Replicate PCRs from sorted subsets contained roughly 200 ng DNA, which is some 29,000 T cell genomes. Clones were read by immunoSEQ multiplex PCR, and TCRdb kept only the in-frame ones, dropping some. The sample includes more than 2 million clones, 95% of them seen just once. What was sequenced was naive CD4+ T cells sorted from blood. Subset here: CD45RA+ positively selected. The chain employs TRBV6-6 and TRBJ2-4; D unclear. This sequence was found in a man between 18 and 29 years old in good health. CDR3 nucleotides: TGTGCCAGCAGTTACCCTGAAAACATTCAGTACTTC. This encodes CASSYPENIQYF.